This record covers a single T cell receptor beta chain. The antigen is undetermined. An immunoSEQ assay, version v3.0, was performed at survey level. Clones were read by immunoSEQ multiplex PCR, and TCRdb kept only the in-frame ones, dropping some. Of 20,000 or so clones in the sample, approximately 86% were seen once. The trim removed 3 bases at V and 0 bases at J, leaving 10 bases unmatched. CDR1 and CDR2 from the germline V gene are SQVTM and ANQGSEA. This CDR3 has 17 residues. The data are from a study of long-term antiretroviral therapy in people with HIV. There were no participants with HIV treated outside the United States. Whole-study results and caveats: Repertoire dominance by clones expanded before ART was seen at all time points.

Specimen: unsorted PBMCs, collected 0.5 years after starting antiretroviral therapy. This sequence was found in a man aged 35 to 55 with HIV. This chain joins TRBV29-1 and TRBJ2-1; TRBD2 agrees at 8 bases. DNA for the CDR3: TGCAGCGTTGAGGGTGGGTGGAGCGGGAGCTCCTACAATGAGCAGTTCTTC. This encodes CSVEGGWSGSSYNEQFF.